The table lists the clone carrying this T cell receptor beta chain with many counts. Germline V gene lookup returns CDR1 SNHLY and CDR2 FYNNEI. The CDR3 contains 13 residues. V dropped 0 bases and J dropped 6; count of bases not matched to a gene: 1. TCR beta CDR3 regions were amplified from RNA transcripts. Researchers ran a first-round RT-PCR on the TCR CDR3 using the HTBI primer set. A single record per CDR3 protein comes from TCRdb applying MiXCR to the multiplex PCR reads. The repertoire holds some 200,000 distinct CDR3 sequences, approximately 16% seen once, with around 48% in the top ten. This entry belongs to a study of T cells in Graves' hyperthyroidism and ophthalmopathy. It was considered stable Graves' hyperthyroidism when ophthalmopathy did not progress within 18 months. On the basis of clinical symptoms, serum thyroxine and TRAb, thyroid ultrasound and orbital computed tomography, diagnoses were made.

This chain links TRBV2 with TRBJ1-1; TRBD1 matches 7 bases. This clonotype originated in a woman in her fifties or sixties with Graves' hyperthyroidism. The sequenced sample consisted of blood. CDR3 loop: CASSEAQGAEAFF. Here the CDR3 DNA reads TGTGCCAGCAGTGAAGCGCAGGGGGCTGAAGCTTTCTTT. The entire variable domain, with the rest obtained from reference TRBV2 and TRBJ1-1, is as follows: EPEVTQTPSHQVTQMGQEVILRCVPISNHLYFYWYRQILGQKVEFLVSFYNNEISEKSEIFDDQFSVERPDGSNFTLKIRSTKLEDSAMYFCASSEAQGAEAFFGQGTRLTVV.